These T cell receptor beta chains were read from a single sample in a study of long-term antiretroviral therapy in people with HIV. The protocol was immunoSEQ multiplex PCR, while the TCRdb copy is restricted to in-frame clones and leaves out a portion. The sample lists about 20,000 clones, more than 65% seen once, with over 8.5% in the top ten. The sequences come from unsorted PBMCs, collected about 2.4 years after starting antiretroviral therapy. These receptors all stem from a man aged 40-50 years with HIV. Both conserved end residues are part of each CDR3. D genes are given only for firm matches. Clone sizes are given selectively: once, few, many, or a class where the clone is expanded.

TRBJ1-4,TRBD1,NA,TRBV6-1,TGTGCCAGCAGGATAGGACAGGGGGCTAATGAAAAACTGTTTTTT,CASRIGQGANEKLFF
TRBJ2-5,NA,NA,TRBV5-6,TGTGCCAGCAGCTTTTATATGGAGACCCAGTACTTC,CASSFYMETQYF
TRBJ2-2,TRBD1,once,TRBV6-6,TGTGCCACGCAAGAGAGGGGGCGCAACGGGGAGCTGTTTTTT,CATQERGRNGELFF
TRBJ1-5,NA,NA,TRBV5-1,TGCGCCAGCAGCTTGGGAGGGCAGGGCGATCAGCCCCAGCATTTT,CASSLGGQGDQPQHF
TRBJ1-5,TRBD1,NA,TRBV27,TGTGCCAGCAGTCCTCGGACAGGGAGGCATCAGCCCCAGCATTTT,CASSPRTGRHQPQHF
TRBJ2-7,NA,NA,TRBV21-1,TGTGCCAGCAGCAAGGAAGGGGGGTACGAGCAGTACTTC,CASSKEGGYEQYF
TRBJ1-6,NA,few,TRBV7-8,TGTGCCAGCAGCTTAGCGTTCCTAGGGGATAATTCACCCCTCCACTTT,CASSLAFLGDNSPLHF
TRBJ2-7,TRBD2,NA,TRBV5-4,TGTGCCAGCAGCCCTAGCGGGGGCTCCTACGAGCAGTACTTC,CASSPSGGSYEQYF
TRBJ2-5,TRBD1,NA,TRBV28,TGTGCCAGCAGTTTTACAGGGGCGAGGCAAGAGACCCAGTACTTC,CASSFTGARQETQYF
TRBJ2-7,TRBD1,NA,TRBV10-1,TGCGCCAGCAGTGGGGACAGTGGGAGCTACGAGCAGTACTTC,CASSGDSGSYEQYF
TRBJ1-5,NA,NA,TRBV7-2,TGTGCCAGCAGCTCACAGTTTCTTCAGCCCCAGCATTTT,CASSSQFLQPQHF
TRBJ2-7,NA,NA,TRBV27,TGTGCCAGCAGTTTATGGCAGCGGCCTTTTAGGGAGCAGTACTTC,CASSLWQRPFREQYF
TRBJ2-5,NA,NA,TRBV29-1,TGCAGCGTGACAGAGACCCAAGAGACCCAGTACTTC,CSVTETQETQYF
TRBJ2-1,TRBD2,NA,TRBV27,TGTGCCAGCAGTCCAGGGACTACTAACAATGAGCAGTTCTTC,CASSPGTTNNEQFF
TRBJ2-7,TRBD1,NA,TRBV27,TGTGCCAGCAGTTCGATGACAGGGGGGGGGTACGAGCAGTACTTC,CASSSMTGGGYEQYF
TRBJ1-3,NA,NA,TRBV4-1,TGCGCCAGCAGGTCCTTATCGAACACCATATATTTT,CASRSLSNTIYF
TRBJ2-7,NA,NA,TRBV19,TGTGCCAGTAGTATGGGGGCACACGCCCCCTACGAGCAGTACTTC,CASSMGAHAPYEQYF
TRBJ2-2,TRBD2,NA,TRBV7-2,TGTGCCAGCAGCTTGGCCCTCTGGGAGCGGGGGTTCACCGGGGAGCTGTTTTTT,CASSLALWERGFTGELFF
TRBJ2-7,NA,once,TRBV18,TGTGCCAGCTCACCCAGCGGAGTAGCCTACGAGCAGTACTTC,CASSPSGVAYEQYF
TRBJ2-7,NA,NA,TRBV2,TGTGCCAGCACTGGCAGCCTCTCCTACGAGCAGTACTTC,CASTGSLSYEQYF